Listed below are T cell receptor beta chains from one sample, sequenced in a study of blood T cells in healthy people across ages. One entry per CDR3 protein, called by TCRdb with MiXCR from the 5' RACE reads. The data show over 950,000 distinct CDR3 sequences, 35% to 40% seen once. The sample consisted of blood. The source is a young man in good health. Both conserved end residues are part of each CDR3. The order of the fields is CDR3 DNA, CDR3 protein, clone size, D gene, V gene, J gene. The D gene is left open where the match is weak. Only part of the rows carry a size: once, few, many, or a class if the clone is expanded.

DNA: TGCGCCAGCAGCCCCTGGGATGGAGATCAGCCCCAGCATTTT
CDR3: CASSPWDGDQPQHF
size: -
D: -
V: TRBV4-1
J: TRBJ1-5

DNA: TGTGCCAGCAGCTTGGGATCGGGCCTACACACCGGGGAGCTGTTTTTT
CDR3: CASSLGSGLHTGELFF
size: few
D: -
V: TRBV5-6
J: TRBJ2-2

DNA: TGTGCCAGCAGCTCCGGGGACCGATTTGATGGCCTCCACTTT
CDR3: CASSSGDRFDGLHF
size: -
D: -
V: TRBV7-3
J: TRBJ1-6

DNA: TGTGCCAGCAGCTTAATGGGGACAGTATACACTGAAGCTTTCTTT
CDR3: CASSLMGTVYTEAFF
size: few
D: TRBD1
V: TRBV11-1
J: TRBJ1-1

DNA: TGCAGTGCTACGACAGGGGCGAACACCGGGGAGCTGTTTTTT
CDR3: CSATTGANTGELFF
size: few
D: TRBD1
V: TRBV20-1
J: TRBJ2-2

DNA: TGTGCCAGCAGCGTAGTGGGGTCCGGGGAGCTGTTTTTT
CDR3: CASSVVGSGELFF
size: few
D: -
V: TRBV9
J: TRBJ2-2

DNA: TGTGCCAGCACTTCCGGGACGAGCGGGGGGGCTCGGCAGTTCTTC
CDR3: CASTSGTSGGARQFF
size: -
D: TRBD2
V: TRBV3-1
J: TRBJ2-1

DNA: TGTGCCACCAGTGATGACCCGCTGGGGAATGAGCAGTTCTTC
CDR3: CATSDDPLGNEQFF
size: few
D: -
V: TRBV24-1
J: TRBJ2-1

DNA: TGCGCCAGCAGCCTGTCTTACAGGGGCAATCAGCCCCAGCATTTT
CDR3: CASSLSYRGNQPQHF
size: -
D: -
V: TRBV4-3
J: TRBJ1-5

DNA: TGCGCCAGCAGCTTGTATCGGGACAGGCAAGAGACCCAGTACTTC
CDR3: CASSLYRDRQETQYF
size: few
D: TRBD1
V: TRBV5-1
J: TRBJ2-5

DNA: TGCAGTGCTAGCAAGCCCAACACTGAAGCTTTCTTT
CDR3: CSASKPNTEAFF
size: -
D: -
V: TRBV20-1
J: TRBJ1-1

DNA: TGTACCAGCAGCTTGGAGGCCAGTAGCCCGTCGTATGGCTACACCTTC
CDR3: CTSSLEASSPSYGYTF
size: -
D: -
V: TRBV5-5
J: TRBJ1-2

DNA: TGTGCCAGCAGTGGCGATTACAATGAGCAGTTCTTC
CDR3: CASSGDYNEQFF
size: many
D: -
V: TRBV2
J: TRBJ2-1

DNA: TGTGCCAGCAGCTTAGAGGCTGGACAGAATCAGCCCCAGCATTTT
CDR3: CASSLEAGQNQPQHF
size: few
D: -
V: TRBV7-6
J: TRBJ1-5

DNA: TGCAGTACCAATGGCCAAGGTGGCAATCGGCCCCAGCATTTT
CDR3: CSTNGQGGNRPQHF
size: -
D: -
V: TRBV20-1
J: TRBJ1-5

DNA: TGCAGTGCTGCAGCCGGGACAGCTTACAATGAGCAGTTCTTC
CDR3: CSAAAGTAYNEQFF
size: -
D: TRBD1
V: TRBV20-1
J: TRBJ2-1

DNA: TGTGCCAGCAGTCAAGGACAGGGCCTCCGGGACTACACCTTC
CDR3: CASSQGQGLRDYTF
size: -
D: TRBD1
V: TRBV2
J: TRBJ1-2

DNA: TGTGCCGGGAGTGTCGGGGATGGCTACACCTTC
CDR3: CAGSVGDGYTF
size: -
D: -
V: TRBV30
J: TRBJ1-2

DNA: TGTACCAGCAGCGTCGACGGGGTTAACACTGAAGCTTTCTTT
CDR3: CTSSVDGVNTEAFF
size: -
D: -
V: TRBV9
J: TRBJ1-1

DNA: TGTGCCAGCAGCGTTAAAGGGTCCAGCTCCTACAATGAGCAGTTCTTC
CDR3: CASSVKGSSSYNEQFF
size: few
D: -
V: TRBV9
J: TRBJ2-1

DNA: TGTGCCAGCAGCTTATATGGACAGGGGGATGGCACTGAAGCTTTCTTT
CDR3: CASSLYGQGDGTEAFF
size: -
D: TRBD1
V: TRBV7-9
J: TRBJ1-1

DNA: TGTGCCAGCATTAACGACAGGGGTGGCCTCTACGAGCAGTACTTC
CDR3: CASINDRGGLYEQYF
size: -
D: TRBD1
V: TRBV6-6
J: TRBJ2-7

DNA: TGTGCCAGCTCACCATCCCGGACAGGGGAGAGCACTGAAGCTTTCTTT
CDR3: CASSPSRTGESTEAFF
size: -
D: TRBD1
V: TRBV18
J: TRBJ1-1

DNA: TGTGCCATCAGTGGTGTGACGGATAATTCACCCCTCCACTTT
CDR3: CAISGVTDNSPLHF
size: -
D: -
V: TRBV10-3
J: TRBJ1-6

DNA: TGTGCCAGCAGTGAAGGCAGGGCCTTAATTGGGGGCTACACCTTC
CDR3: CASSEGRALIGGYTF
size: -
D: -
V: TRBV25-1
J: TRBJ1-2

DNA: TGTGCCAGCAGCGCGGAAACAGTGGGAGAGCAGCCCCAGCATTTT
CDR3: CASSAETVGEQPQHF
size: -
D: -
V: TRBV7-2
J: TRBJ1-5

DNA: TGCAGCGTTGAAGGGATGGCTTTGGGAAACTATGGCTACACCTTC
CDR3: CSVEGMALGNYGYTF
size: -
D: -
V: TRBV29-1
J: TRBJ1-2

DNA: TGTGCCAGCAGCTTAGACGGGGGTTACAATGAGCAGTACTTC
CDR3: CASSLDGGYNEQYF
size: -
D: -
V: TRBV7-9
J: TRBJ2-5

DNA: TGTGCCAGCAGCCAAGAGGAGCGGGGGGGACCAGATACGCAGTATTTT
CDR3: CASSQEERGGPDTQYF
size: -
D: TRBD2
V: TRBV4-2
J: TRBJ2-3

DNA: TGCAGTGCTAGAGATCGTAGTTTGTTGAATGAGCAGTTCTTC
CDR3: CSARDRSLLNEQFF
size: -
D: -
V: TRBV20-1
J: TRBJ2-1

DNA: TGTGCCAGCAACCGGGGTAGTCAAGCCAAAAACATTCAGTACTTC
CDR3: CASNRGSQAKNIQYF
size: few
D: -
V: TRBV6-5
J: TRBJ2-4

DNA: TGTGCCAGCAGCTTAGAAGCGGGGGGCTCTGGCTACACCTTC
CDR3: CASSLEAGGSGYTF
size: -
D: -
V: TRBV5-6
J: TRBJ1-2

DNA: TGCGCCAGCAGTACGCTGAGATACAATGAGCAGTACTTC
CDR3: CASSTLRYNEQYF
size: -
D: -
V: TRBV4-3
J: TRBJ2-7

DNA: TGCGCCAGCAGCCAAGTGACAGGGATCGGATCACCCCTCCACTTT
CDR3: CASSQVTGIGSPLHF
size: -
D: TRBD1
V: TRBV4-3
J: TRBJ1-6

DNA: TGTGCCAGCAGCCCCCCTGGGAGGTTCATGAACACTGAAGCTTTCTTT
CDR3: CASSPPGRFMNTEAFF
size: -
D: -
V: TRBV7-9
J: TRBJ1-1

DNA: TGTGCCAGCAGTGAGTGGACGGGGACCCAGTACTTC
CDR3: CASSEWTGTQYF
size: -
D: -
V: TRBV25-1
J: TRBJ2-5

DNA: TGTGCCAGCAGCTTGGCTTCGAGAGGTACTGAAGCTTTCTTT
CDR3: CASSLASRGTEAFF
size: -
D: -
V: TRBV5-8
J: TRBJ1-1

DNA: TGTGCCAGCAGTTCCTCGCTACCCGCCCGTAACGGGGAGCTGTTTTTT
CDR3: CASSSSLPARNGELFF
size: few
D: -
V: TRBV6-2/TRBV6-3
J: TRBJ2-2

DNA: TGTGCCAGCAGTGAAAGAAGGCTAGCGGGGGGTCGCGGCGAGCAGTACTTC
CDR3: CASSERRLAGGRGEQYF
size: few
D: TRBD2
V: TRBV6-1
J: TRBJ2-7

DNA: TGTGCCAGCAGCGATATCCAGACTTCCTATGGCTACACCTTC
CDR3: CASSDIQTSYGYTF
size: -
D: -
V: TRBV5-6
J: TRBJ1-2

DNA: TGTGCCAGCAGCCAAGAATCCAGGGACGGCTACACCTTC
CDR3: CASSQESRDGYTF
size: few
D: -
V: TRBV14
J: TRBJ1-2

DNA: TGTGCCAGCAGTTTTGGGGAGGCGAATTCACCCCTCCACTTT
CDR3: CASSFGEANSPLHF
size: -
D: -
V: TRBV27
J: TRBJ1-6